What follows are 10 T cell receptor beta chains derived from one specimen sequenced in a study of blood T cell repertoires in COVID-19. Using immunoSEQ multiplex PCR, the repertoire was profiled, and TCRdb retains in-frame clones only, with some absent. The table lists 30,000 to 45,000 clones, 65% to 80% of them singletons. Sequencing was performed on peripheral blood. These receptors were taken from a man aged 55 to 69 with active COVID-19.

This sequence joins TRBV12-3 or TRBV12-4 and TRBJ2-3; tentatively, D is TRBD2 (6 bases). The CDR3 length is 11 residues. V lost 11 bases and J 8 bases, leaving 14 bases between the germline ends. The CDR3 DNA reads TGTGCCGGCGGGACGGGGAGTACGCAGTATTTT. Translating it yields CAGGTGSTQYF.

V usage is TRBV6-5 and J usage is TRBJ2-7; TRBD1 might be the D (5 bases). Germline CDR1 and CDR2: MNHEY and SVGAGI. V lost 0 bases to trimming and J lost 2 bases, with 8 bases between them. This CDR3 is 14 amino acids long. CDR3 sequence (DNA): TGTGCCAGCAGTTACTCTGGGGCGGCCTACGAGCAGTACTTC. Translating gives CASSYSGAAYEQYF.

The V gene is TRBV9, the J gene TRBJ1-4; 8 positions agree with TRBD1. This CDR3 has 15 residues. Germline CDR1 and CDR2: SGDLS and YYNGEE. V was clipped by 4 bases and J by 8 bases; unmatched bases: 10. CDR3 in amino acids: CASSFSTGEGEKLFF. The CDR3 nucleotides read TGTGCCAGCAGCTTCTCGACAGGGGAGGGAGAAAAACTGTTTTTT.

V and J are TRBV3-1 (or the pseudogene TRBV3-2) and TRBJ2-1; 11 positions match TRBD2. The CDR3 is 15 amino acids. The germline V gene encodes CDR1 LGHDT and CDR2 YNNKEL (reference sequence). The junction had 6 bases not matched to a gene; V was cut back by 4 bases and J by 7 bases. In nucleotides, the CDR3 is TGTGCCAGCAGCCGTAGCGGGGGGGCACATAATGAGCAGTTCTTC. It specifies CASSRSGGAHNEQFF.

V gene TRBV6-6 combines with J gene TRBJ1-1, with a possible D match to TRBD1 (6 bases). Trimming took off 1 base at V and 8 bases at J, with 11 bases between the two ends. Germline CDR1 reads MNHNY; CDR2 reads SVGAGI (reference sequence). The CDR3 is 13 residues long. CDR3 sequence: CASSYLGGWEAFF. The CDR3 DNA is TGTGCCAGCAGTTACTTAGGGGGATGGGAAGCTTTCTTT.

The V and J genes are TRBV6-5 and TRBJ2-7; the match to TRBD2 covers 14 bases. Germline V gene lookup returns CDR1 MNHEY and CDR2 SVGAGI. Unmatched junction bases numbered 4, after V lost 8 bases and J lost 4 bases. The CDR3 sequence is 14 residues long. CDR3 in DNA: TGTGCCAGCGCGGGGACTAGCGGGGGTTACGAGCAGTACTTC. Protein: CASAGTSGGYEQYF.

In nucleotides, the CDR3 is TGTGCCAGCGCCGGGACTAACACAGATACGCAGTATTTT. This gives the protein CASAGTNTDTQYF. The chain links TRBV5-4 to TRBJ2-3, with 7 bases fitting TRBD2. This CDR3 has 13 amino acids. The V gene end was trimmed by 7 bases and the J gene end by 2 bases; junction bases not matched to a gene: 4. From germline, CDR1 is SGHNT and CDR2 YYREEE (reference sequence).

This chain links TRBV18 with TRBJ1-6; D is ambiguous. CDR3 size: 13 residues. The germline V and J ends were trimmed by 3 bases and 6 bases, with 6 bases remaining between them. Germline CDR1 is KGHSH and CDR2 is LQKENI. For the CDR3, the DNA is TGTGCCAGCTCACCTGTATCTAATTCACCCCTCCACTTT. Amino acids: CASSPVSNSPLHF. Full variable domain (missing parts from reference TRBV18 and TRBJ1-6): NAGVMQNPRHLVRRRGQEARLRCSPMKGHSHVYWYRQLPEEGLKFMVYLQKENIIDESGMPKERFSAEFPKEGPSILRIQQVVRGDSAAYFCASSPVSNSPLHFGNGTRLTVT.

The J gene is TRBJ2-7, the V gene TRBV5-4; TRBD2 matches 14 bases. The V gene end was trimmed by 3 bases and the J gene end by 5 bases; junction bases not matched to a gene: 4. Looked up from germline, CDR1 is SGHNT and CDR2 is YYREEE (reference sequence). The CDR3 runs 15 residues. The CDR3, as DNA: TGTGCCAGCAGCTCGGGACTAGCGGGAGCGGACGAGCAGTACTTC. Amino acids: CASSSGLAGADEQYF.

This rearrangement joins TRBV9 to TRBJ2-5; TRBD1 matches at 9 bases. The trim removed 7 bases at V and 4 bases at J, leaving 5 bases unmatched. The CDR3 has 13 residues. Germline assignment: CDR1 SGDLS and CDR2 YYNGEE. This CDR3 reads CASGPGQGETQYF. The CDR3, as DNA: TGTGCCAGCGGACCGGGACAGGGAGAGACCCAGTACTTC.